This T cell receptor beta chain was identified during a study of monozygotic twins with inflammatory bowel disease (dated by TCRdb to the late 2010s). A note on the overall study: A total of about 28 monozygotic twin pairs were included in the full study, comprising nine German pairs (four IBD-concordant, five IBD-discordant) and 19 IBD-discordant Danish pairs. The search for disease-associated traits relied mainly on comparing, within discordant pairs, IBD patients with their genetically identical healthy co-twins. Each individual had, on average, about 151 000 unique TCRalpha sequences and 181 000 unique TCRbeta sequences available for analysis. Results and caveats for the whole study, not just this receptor: Concordant and discordant twins showed no difference in repertoire similarity, possibly because of limited statistical power. Compared with healthy twins, IBD patients shared fewer clonotypes with other individuals, and the difference was most pronounced in patients with signs of disease activity. The results gave no support for a single strong signal or clonotype linked to IBD. Differing immunosuppressive treatments among patients may have added background noise and inter-individual variability to the repertoires. The analysis was unable to tell different T cell subtypes apart. IBD patients had lower TCRbeta repertoire diversity, measured by the inverse Simpson index, than their healthy co-twins.

CDR1 and CDR2 are drawn from the germline V gene: SGDLS, YYNGEE. Spanning cysteine to phenylalanine, the CDR3 consists of 14 amino acids. The coding DNA is unavailable. The library was obtained by 5' RACE. The input for every TCR library was approximately 3,500 ng of total RNA. For each sample, cDNA synthesis was carried out in eight separate reactions using SMARTScribe reverse transcriptase. During cDNA synthesis, unique molecular identifiers containing a 6-nucleotide sample barcode were introduced by template switching. Two nested PCRs of around 16 and 10 cycles amplified the TCRalpha and TCRbeta cDNA, and bead purification followed each PCR. Before amplification, the cDNA was both treated with uracil DNA-glycosylase and purified with the QIAquick PCR purification kit. The second PCR added Illumina TruSeq-compatible adapters along with sample-specific barcodes. TapeStation and Qubit were used to check library quality and concentration, and around 5 ng of each library went into the pool. Sequencing of the pooled libraries was done on an Illumina HiSeq2500 single-index Rapid Run using custom sequencing primers and 2 x 100 bp reads. The source study handled its data this way. MiGEC version 1.2.6 was used for UMI-based consensus assembly to correct PCR and sequencing errors. V(D)J alignment, clonotype assembly and CDR3 extraction were performed with MiXCR version 2.1.1. Normalisation of gene usage, clonotype sharing and MAIT/NKT TCR abundance was achieved by analysing the top 1000, 10 000 and 20 000 clonotypes per sample. After downsampling to 27 000 UMIs, diversity was calculated as the inverse Simpson index using the vegan R package. Statistical testing used paired Mann-Whitney U tests on the discordant twin pairs and applied Benjamini-Hochberg correction for multiple testing. Reads reprocessed by TCRdb are summarized as one entry per CDR3 protein sequence, and DNA is absent. For this entry, the V and J calls and clone size follow TCRdb and not the study's own pipeline. Per the sample table, the count is approximately 400,000 distinct CDR3 sequences. Approximately 2.3% of the sample is in the top ten clones.

A roughly 2.7 ml peripheral blood sample was drawn into PAXgene tubes per donor and stored at -80°C. Without any T cell sorting, total RNA was extracted from whole blood using the PAXgene blood miRNA kit on an automated QIAcube. Deep TCRalpha and TCRbeta repertoire profiling with unique molecular barcoding was performed on peripheral blood of monozygotic twin pairs concordant or discordant for inflammatory bowel disease. Smoking habits were recorded for all twin pairs, and individuals were classified as current, former or never smokers. About this clonotype itself: The antigen it binds to is not known.

This clonotype was sampled from a human donor with ulcerative colitis or Crohn's disease, or a healthy co-twin of an affected twin (not recorded which). The sequence is built from TRBV9 and TRBJ2-1; the TRBD2 assignment by TCRdb is unverifiable without DNA. The source material was blood. The CDR3 amino acid sequence is: CASSPRTARDEQFF.